Below, one T cell receptor beta chain is given with its context. As yet, its antigen is unknown. The CDR3 is made up of 11 amino acids. The source of the sample is a study of blood T cells in healthy people across ages. General study results and limits: Expanded clonotype changes were possibly confounded by unknown donor CMV status.

A second PCR of 7 to 11 cycles used a sample-barcoded 5' primer and a J-beta primer mix. TCRdb reanalysed the 5' RACE reads using MiXCR and keeps one entry per CDR3 protein. The sample shows some 1.6 million distinct CDR3 sequences, about 31% of them seen only once. Specimen: blood. V gene TRBV21-1 combines with J gene TRBJ2-5; the table names TRBD1, a call not compared with the DNA. TRBV21-1 is termed a pseudogene. This TCR came from a young woman in good health. The CDR3 is CASSNLGEQYF. The CDR3 coding sequence is TGTGCCAGCAGCAACTTGGGGGAGCAGTACTTC.